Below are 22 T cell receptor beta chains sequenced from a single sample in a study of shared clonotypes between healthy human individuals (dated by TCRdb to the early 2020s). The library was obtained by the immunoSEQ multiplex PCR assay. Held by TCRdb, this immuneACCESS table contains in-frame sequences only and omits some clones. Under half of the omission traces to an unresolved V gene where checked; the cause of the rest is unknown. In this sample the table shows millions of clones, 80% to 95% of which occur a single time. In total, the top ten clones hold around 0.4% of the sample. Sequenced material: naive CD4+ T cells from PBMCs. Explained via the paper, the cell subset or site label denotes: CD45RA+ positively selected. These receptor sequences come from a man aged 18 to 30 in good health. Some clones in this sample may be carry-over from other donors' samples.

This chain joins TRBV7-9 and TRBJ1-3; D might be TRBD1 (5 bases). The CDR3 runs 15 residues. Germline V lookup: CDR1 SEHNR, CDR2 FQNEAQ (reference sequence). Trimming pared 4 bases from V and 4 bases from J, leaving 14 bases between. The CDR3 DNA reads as TGTGCCAGCAGCTCGGACTGGGGGGGAGGAAACACCATATATTTT. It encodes CASSSDWGGGNTIYF.

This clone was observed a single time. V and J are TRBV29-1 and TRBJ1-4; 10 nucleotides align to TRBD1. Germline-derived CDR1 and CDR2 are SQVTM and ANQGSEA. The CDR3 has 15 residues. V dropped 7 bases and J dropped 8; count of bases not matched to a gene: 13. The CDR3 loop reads CSAAGTGEVGEKLFF. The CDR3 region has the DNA TGCAGCGCCGCCGGGACAGGGGAGGTTGGGGAAAAACTGTTTTTT.

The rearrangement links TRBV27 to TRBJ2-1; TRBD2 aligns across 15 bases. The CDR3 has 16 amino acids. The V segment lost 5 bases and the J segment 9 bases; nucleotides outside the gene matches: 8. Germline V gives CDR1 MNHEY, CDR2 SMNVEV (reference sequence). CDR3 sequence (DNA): TGTGCCAGCAGTCCTACCCGGACTAGCGGGAGGGGTGAGCAGTTCTTC. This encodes CASSPTRTSGRGEQFF.

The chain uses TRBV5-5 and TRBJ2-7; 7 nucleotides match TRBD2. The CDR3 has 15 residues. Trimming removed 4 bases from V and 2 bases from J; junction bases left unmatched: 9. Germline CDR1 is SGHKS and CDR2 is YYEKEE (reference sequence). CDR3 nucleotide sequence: TGTGCCAGCAGCCGGAGGCGGGAGACTCCCTACGAGCAGTACTTC. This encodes CASSRRRETPYEQYF. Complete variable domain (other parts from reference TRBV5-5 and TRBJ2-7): DAGVTQSPTHLIKTRGQQVTLRCSPISGHKSVSWYQQVLGQGPQFIFQYYEKEERGRGNFPDRFSARQFPNYSSELNVNALLLGDSALYLCASSRRRETPYEQYFGPGTRLTVT.

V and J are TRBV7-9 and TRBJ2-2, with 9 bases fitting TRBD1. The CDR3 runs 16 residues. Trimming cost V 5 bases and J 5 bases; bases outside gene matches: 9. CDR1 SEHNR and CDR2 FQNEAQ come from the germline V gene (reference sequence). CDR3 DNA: TGTGCCAGCAGCCAACCGACAGGGGGAGGAACCGGGGAGCTGTTTTTT. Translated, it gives CASSQPTGGGTGELFF.

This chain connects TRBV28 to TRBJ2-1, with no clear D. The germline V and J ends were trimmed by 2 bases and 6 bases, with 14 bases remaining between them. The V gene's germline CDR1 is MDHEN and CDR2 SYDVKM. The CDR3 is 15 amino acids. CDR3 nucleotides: TGTGCCAGCAGTTTAAGGACCCCTAAGGGCAATGAGCAGTTCTTC. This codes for CASSLRTPKGNEQFF.

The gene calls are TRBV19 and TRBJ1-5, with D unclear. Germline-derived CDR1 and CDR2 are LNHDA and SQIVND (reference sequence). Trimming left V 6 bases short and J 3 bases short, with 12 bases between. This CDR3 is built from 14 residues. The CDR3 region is CASSMRQNNQPQHF. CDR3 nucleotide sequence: TGTGCCAGTAGCATGAGGCAGAACAATCAGCCCCAGCATTTT. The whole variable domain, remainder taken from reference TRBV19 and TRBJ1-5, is DGGITQSPKYLFRKEGQNVTLSCEQNLNHDAMYWYRQDPGQGLRLIYYSQIVNDFQKGDIAEGYSVSREKKESFPLTVTSAQKNPTAFYLCASSMRQNNQPQHFGDGTRLSIL.

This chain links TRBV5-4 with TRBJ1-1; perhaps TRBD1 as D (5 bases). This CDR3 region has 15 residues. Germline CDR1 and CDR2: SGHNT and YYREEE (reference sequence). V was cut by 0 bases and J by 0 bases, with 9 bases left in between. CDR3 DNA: TGTGCCAGCAGCTTGGGACAGCGCATGAACACTGAAGCTTTCTTT. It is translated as CASSLGQRMNTEAFF.

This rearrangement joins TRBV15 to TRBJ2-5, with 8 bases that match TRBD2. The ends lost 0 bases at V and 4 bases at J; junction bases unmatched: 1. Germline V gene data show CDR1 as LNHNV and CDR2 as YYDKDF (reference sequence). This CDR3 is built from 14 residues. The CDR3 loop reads CATSRDLAGETQYF. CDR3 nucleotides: TGTGCCACCAGCAGAGATCTAGCGGGAGAGACCCAGTACTTC.

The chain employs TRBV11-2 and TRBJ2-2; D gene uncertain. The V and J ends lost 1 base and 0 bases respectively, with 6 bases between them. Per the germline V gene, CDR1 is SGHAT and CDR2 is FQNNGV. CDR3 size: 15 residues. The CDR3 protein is CASSLGVANTGELFF. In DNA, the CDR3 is TGTGCCAGCAGCTTAGGGGTTGCGAACACCGGGGAGCTGTTTTTT.

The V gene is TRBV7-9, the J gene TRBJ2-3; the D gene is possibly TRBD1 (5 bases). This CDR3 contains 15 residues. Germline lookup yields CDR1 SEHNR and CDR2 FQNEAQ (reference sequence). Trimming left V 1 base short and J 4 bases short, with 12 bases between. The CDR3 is CASSLVTGYADTQYF. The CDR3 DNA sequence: TGTGCCAGCAGCTTAGTCACAGGCTACGCAGATACGCAGTATTTT.

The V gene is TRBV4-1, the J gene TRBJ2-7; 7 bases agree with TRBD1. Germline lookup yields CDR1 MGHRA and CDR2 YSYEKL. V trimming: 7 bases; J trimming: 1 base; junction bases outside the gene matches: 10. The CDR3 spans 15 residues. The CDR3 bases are TGCGCCAGCAACAGAGGTAACAGGGGATCCTACGAGCAGTACTTC. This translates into CASNRGNRGSYEQYF.

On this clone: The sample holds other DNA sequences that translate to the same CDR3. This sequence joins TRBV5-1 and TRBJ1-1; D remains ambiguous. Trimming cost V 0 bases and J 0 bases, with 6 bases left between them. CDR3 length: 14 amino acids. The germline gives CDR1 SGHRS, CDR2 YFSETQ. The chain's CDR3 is CASSLEPLNTEAFF. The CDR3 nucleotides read TGCGCCAGCAGCTTGGAACCGTTGAACACTGAAGCTTTCTTT.

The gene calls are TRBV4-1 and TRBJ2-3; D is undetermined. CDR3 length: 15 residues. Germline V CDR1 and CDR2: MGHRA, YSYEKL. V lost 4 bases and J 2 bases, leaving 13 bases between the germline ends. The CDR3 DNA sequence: TGCGCCAGCAGCCTTCACGGTGGTGCCACAGATACGCAGTATTTT. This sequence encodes CASSLHGGATDTQYF.

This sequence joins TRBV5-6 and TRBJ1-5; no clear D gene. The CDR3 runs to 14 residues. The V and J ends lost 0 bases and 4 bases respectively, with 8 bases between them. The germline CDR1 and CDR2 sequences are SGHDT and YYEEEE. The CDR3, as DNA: TGTGCCAGCAGCTTGGGGCCGATTAATCAGCCCCAGCATTTT. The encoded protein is CASSLGPINQPQHF.

The CDR3 region is CASSQAGAGYGYTF. CDR3 nucleotides: TGTGCCAGCAGCCAAGCGGGGGCCGGCTATGGCTACACCTTC. V usage is TRBV14 and J usage is TRBJ1-2; perhaps TRBD1 as D (6 bases). Germline lookup yields CDR1 SGHDN and CDR2 FVKESK. This CDR3 is built from 14 residues. Trimming stripped 1 base from V and 4 bases from J, with 10 bases between. Supplemented by reference TRBV14 and TRBJ1-2, the full variable domain reads EAGVTQFPSHSVIEKGQTVTLRCDPISGHDNLYWYRRVMGKEIKFLLHFVKESKQDESGMPNNRFLAERTGGTYSTLKVQPAELEDSGVYFCASSQAGAGYGYTFGSGTRLTVV.

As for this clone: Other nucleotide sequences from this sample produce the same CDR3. The CDR3 spells CASTLDRNTEAFF. CDR3 DNA sequence: TGTGCCAGCACACTAGATCGAAACACTGAAGCTTTCTTT. The chain employs TRBV11-2 and TRBJ1-1, with D unclear. Germline V gene sequence: CDR1 SGHAT, CDR2 FQNNGV. This CDR3 spans 13 amino acids. V was cut by 7 bases and J by 2 bases, with 11 bases left in between.

The CDR3 spells CASQSIPSGSFGEQYF. The CDR3 coding sequence is TGTGCCAGCCAAAGTATCCCTAGCGGGAGTTTTGGTGAGCAGTACTTC. The genes are TRBV28 and TRBJ2-7; 10 bases align to TRBD2. V dropped 8 bases and J dropped 7; count of bases not matched to a gene: 17. The germline V gene has CDR1 MDHEN and CDR2 SYDVKM. CDR3 length: 16 amino acids.

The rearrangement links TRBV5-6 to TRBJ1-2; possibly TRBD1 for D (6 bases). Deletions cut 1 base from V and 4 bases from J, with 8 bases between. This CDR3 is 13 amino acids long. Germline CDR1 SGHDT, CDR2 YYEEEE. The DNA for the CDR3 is TGTGCCAGCAGCTTGACAGGGAGCTATGGCTACACCTTC. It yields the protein CASSLTGSYGYTF. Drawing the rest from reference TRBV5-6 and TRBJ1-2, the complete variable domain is DAGVTQSPTHLIKTRGQQVTLRCSPKSGHDTVSWYQQALGQGPQFIFQYYEEEERQRGNFPDRFSGHQFPNYSSELNVNALLLGDSALYLCASSLTGSYGYTFGSGTRLTVV.

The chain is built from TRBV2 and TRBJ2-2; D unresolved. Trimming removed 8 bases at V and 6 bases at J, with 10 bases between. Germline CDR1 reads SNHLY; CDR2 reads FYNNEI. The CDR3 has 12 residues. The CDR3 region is CASLRVPGELFF. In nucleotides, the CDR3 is TGTGCCAGCTTACGGGTTCCCGGGGAGCTGTTTTTT.

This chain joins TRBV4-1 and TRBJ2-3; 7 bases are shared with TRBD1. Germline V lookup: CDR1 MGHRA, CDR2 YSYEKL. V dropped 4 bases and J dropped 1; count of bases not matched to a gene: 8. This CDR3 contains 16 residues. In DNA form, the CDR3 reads TGCGCCAGCAGCCGTGAAATCACAGGGGGCACAGATACGCAGTATTTT. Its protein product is CASSREITGGTDTQYF.

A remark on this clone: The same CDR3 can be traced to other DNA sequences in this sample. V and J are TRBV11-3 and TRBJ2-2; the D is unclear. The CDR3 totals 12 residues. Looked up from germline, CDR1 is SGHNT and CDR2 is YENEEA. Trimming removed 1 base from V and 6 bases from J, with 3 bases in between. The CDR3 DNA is TGTGCCAGCAGCTTAGGGGCCGGGGAGCTGTTTTTT. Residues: CASSLGAGELFF.